The 22 T cell receptor beta chains below come from one sample, sequenced in a study of vaccination effects on CD4 cells after COVID-19. These TCRs are of unknown antigen specificity. Using immunoSEQ multiplex PCR, the repertoire was profiled, and TCRdb retains in-frame clones only, with some absent. The profile shows around 79,000 clones, 78% of them singletons. ViraFEST expansion of antigen-specific CD4+ T cells with viral peptide pools preceded sequencing. Once cultured for approximately ten days, the cells underwent separation to obtain CD4+ T cells. Having tested negative for nucleocapsid antibodies, the vaccine recipients showed no prior SARS-CoV-2 infection. The starting material was CD4+ T cells from PBMCs cultured with SARS-CoV-2 spike peptides, obtained before COVID-19 vaccination. These receptors originate from a human donor who received a COVID-19 vaccine.

This clone showed up just once. The V gene is TRBV2, the J gene TRBJ2-7; TRBD2 might be the D (7 bases). V was cut by 4 bases and J by 3 bases, with 13 bases left in between. This CDR3 spans 14 amino acids. Germline CDR1 SNHLY, CDR2 FYNNEI. The CDR3, as DNA: TGTGCCAGCAGTGTGGGGGGGGCCTACTACGAGCAGTACGTC. Its protein is CASSVGGAYYEQYV.

The V call is TRBV18, the J call TRBJ2-5; D not certain. V was cut by 0 bases and J by 2 bases, with 4 bases left in between. The CDR3 loop spans 13 amino acids. Per germline, CDR1 KGHSH and CDR2 LQKENI. DNA for the CDR3: TGTGCCAGCTCACCACCGGGACAAGAGACCCAGTACTTC. It translates to CASSPPGQETQYF.

This chain uses TRBV3-1 (or the pseudogene TRBV3-2) with TRBJ2-2; 7 nucleotides agree with TRBD2. The germline gives CDR1 LGHDT, CDR2 YNNKEL (reference sequence). The CDR3 loop spans 15 amino acids. J lost 5 bases, V lost 1 base, and 4 bases had no gene match. Here the CDR3 reads CASSQGWGGTGELFF. DNA of the CDR3: TGTGCCAGCAGCCAAGGATGGGGAGGGACCGGGGAGCTGTTTTTT.

The chain couples TRBV18 to TRBJ1-6; tentative D call: TRBD1 (6 bases). CDR3 length: 14 residues. The germline V gene encodes CDR1 KGHSH and CDR2 LQKENI. Trimming removed 4 bases at V and 7 bases at J, with 11 bases between. This CDR3 is CASSRQVENSPLHF. The CDR3 DNA follows: TGTGCCAGCTCACGACAGGTCGAAAATTCACCCCTCCACTTT.

This clone was seen a single time. The rearrangement joins TRBV24-1 to TRBJ1-5; no definite D call. CDR3 length equals 14 residues. CDR1 is KGHDR and CDR2 is SFDVKD in the germline V gene. V was cut by 5 bases and J by 0 bases, with 7 bases left in between. The DNA of the CDR3 is TGTGCCACCAGTGGGCAGGATAGCAATCAGCCCCAGCATTTT. Translating gives CATSGQDSNQPQHF.

V usage is TRBV18 and J usage is TRBJ2-7; D is ambiguous. The CDR3 extends over 14 amino acids. Germline-derived CDR1 and CDR2 are KGHSH and LQKENI. Trimming took off 6 bases at V and 1 base at J, with 13 bases between the two ends. Here the CDR3 reads CASSPSSLSYEQYV. DNA for the CDR3: TGTGCCAGCTCCCCGTCGTCCTTATCCTACGAGCAGTACGTC.

This chain joins TRBV19 and TRBJ1-3; D remains unclear. Between the trimmed V and J ends, which lost 6 bases and 1 base, there was a span of 7 bases. Germline V lookup: CDR1 LNHDA, CDR2 SQIVND (reference sequence). CDR3 length: 13 residues. Here the CDR3 DNA reads TGTGCCAGTAGGCCATTTTCTGGAAACACCATATATTTT. Protein: CASRPFSGNTIYF.

The chain couples TRBV2 to TRBJ2-7; 9 nucleotides align to TRBD1. Trimming at V came to 6 bases and at J to 9 bases, leaving 9 bases not matched to a gene. Germline CDR1 is SNHLY and CDR2 is FYNNEI. CDR3 length equals 13 residues. As DNA, the CDR3 is TGTGCCAGCAGCGCACAGGGGGCAGGGGGGCAGTACGTC. Amino acid sequence: CASSAQGAGGQYV.

The table lists this clone with a few counts. Here the CDR3 DNA reads TGCGCCAGCCGACAGGGGAGGAATTCACCCCTCCACTTT. This codes for CASRQGRNSPLHF. The chain couples TRBV10-1 to TRBJ1-6; 8 nucleotides align to TRBD1. CDR3 length equals 13 residues. CDR1 and CDR2 from the germline V gene are WNHNN and SYGVQD (reference sequence). Germline trimming cut 8 bases from V and 7 bases from J; bases unmatched to any gene: 4.

This clone was counted between two and nine times. The V call is TRBV5-8, the J call TRBJ1-2; a possible D gene is TRBD1 (5 bases). CDR3 length: 14 amino acids. The V and J ends lost 0 bases and 3 bases respectively, with 9 bases between them. Germline values: CDR1 SGHTS, CDR2 YDEGEE. The DNA of the CDR3 is TGTGCCAGCAGCTTGGGTTCAGGGTACTATGGCTACACCTTC. Amino acid sequence: CASSLGSGYYGYTF.

The chain links TRBV6-7 to TRBJ2-7; no clear D gene. TRBV6-7 carries the ORF label, with uncertain function. CDR3 length: 13 residues. The germline V and J ends were trimmed by 1 base and 4 bases, with 8 bases remaining between them. The CDR3 sequence: CASSYLTPYEQYV. Here the CDR3 DNA reads TGTGCCAGCAGTTACTTGACACCTTACGAGCAGTACGTC.

This clone occurred a few times. The chain has TRBV19 and TRBJ1-1; tentatively, D is TRBD1 (5 bases). This CDR3 spans 14 amino acids. The ends were cut back, 2 bases at V and 3 bases at J, with 10 bases in the middle. Germline V lookup: CDR1 LNHDA, CDR2 SQIVND (reference sequence). CDR3 nucleotides: TGTGCCAGTAGTATATCGGGGCGGCACACTGAAGCTTTCTTT. Its translation is CASSISGRHTEAFF.

The rearrangement links TRBV2 to TRBJ2-7, with a tentative D call TRBD2 (5 bases). Per germline, CDR1 SNHLY and CDR2 FYNNEI. V was trimmed by 5 bases and J by 2 bases, leaving 13 bases between them. This CDR3 contains 14 residues. CDR3 sequence reads: CASSPRTGTYEQYV. The CDR3 DNA reads TGTGCCAGCAGTCCGAGGACGGGGACCTACGAGCAGTACGTC.

The chain is built from TRBV2 and TRBJ2-3; D remains ambiguous. The CDR3 covers 13 residues. Looked up from germline, CDR1 is SNHLY and CDR2 is FYNNEI. V was shortened by 1 base and J by 7 bases, with 9 bases between the two germline ends. CDR3 amino acids: CASSEGWGNTQYF. The CDR3 nucleotides are TGTGCCAGCAGTGAAGGGTGGGGAAATACGCAGTATTTT.

The chain joins TRBV18 to TRBJ2-3, with 8 nucleotides matching TRBD2. V lost 3 bases to trimming and J lost 0 bases; unmatched junction nucleotides: 8. This CDR3 region has 17 residues. Germline loops: CDR1 KGHSH, CDR2 LQKENI. The CDR3 loop reads CASSPRGGSTSTDTQYF. CDR3 nucleotides: TGTGCCAGCTCACCTCGCGGGGGGTCCACTAGCACAGATACGCAGTATTTT.

The CDR3 reads CASSLYRLSPLHF. The CDR3 region has the DNA TGTGCCAGCAGCTTATATAGACTTTCACCCCTCCACTTT. The chain recombines TRBV7-8 with TRBJ1-6, with no clear D. This CDR3 is 13 amino acids long. Deletions cut 2 bases from V and 9 bases from J, with 8 bases between. Germline CDR1 is SGHVS and CDR2 is FQNEAQ.

This chain connects TRBV6-5 to TRBJ2-7, with TRBD1 matching 8 bases. Looked up from germline, CDR1 is MNHEY and CDR2 is SVGAGI. The CDR3 runs to 15 residues. V shed 9 bases and J 0 bases; nucleotides not matched to a gene: 10. This chain's CDR3 is CASTLGTGFSYEQYV. For the CDR3, the DNA is TGTGCCAGTACACTCGGGACAGGCTTCTCCTACGAGCAGTACGTC.

The rearrangement links TRBV7-9 to TRBJ2-2, with 7 positions matching TRBD1. The CDR3 spans 15 residues. Germline V gives CDR1 SEHNR, CDR2 FQNEAQ (reference sequence). J was trimmed by 6 bases and V by 5 bases; bases with no gene match: 9. In DNA form, the CDR3 reads TGTGCCAGCAGCCCCGCCGGGACAGCCGCCGGGGAGCTGTTTTTT. It yields the protein CASSPAGTAAGELFF.

The chain has TRBV5-1 and TRBJ2-5, with 8 bases that match TRBD2. The CDR3 length is 15 residues. Germline values: CDR1 SGHRS, CDR2 YFSETQ. V trimming: 1 base; J trimming: 2 bases; junction bases outside the gene matches: 4. The CDR3 nucleotides read TGCGCCAGCAGCTTGTTGCGGGGGGCTCAAGAGACCCAGTACTTC. It yields the protein CASSLLRGAQETQYF.

V and J are TRBV28 and TRBJ1-5, with D maybe TRBD1 (6 bases). This CDR3 comprises 15 residues. Germline V gives CDR1 MDHEN, CDR2 SYDVKM. Trimming left V 7 bases short and J 5 bases short, with 18 bases between. CDR3 amino acids: CASIGSRGRYQPQHF. The CDR3 coding sequence is TGTGCCAGCATTGGGTCCCGGGGGCGTTATCAGCCCCAGCATTTT.

The V call is TRBV7-2, the J call TRBJ2-5, with unresolved D. The V end lost 1 base, the J end lost 2 bases, and 11 bases lay between the germline ends. Germline V gene sequence: CDR1 SGHTA, CDR2 FQGNSA. The CDR3 has 15 residues. CDR3 in DNA: TGTGCCAGCAGCTTAGTTACGGATCCTCAAGAGACCCAGTACTTC. It specifies CASSLVTDPQETQYF.

The chain has TRBV5-1 and TRBJ2-2; 9 bases match TRBD2. The CDR3 has 15 residues. CDR1 and CDR2 (germline): SGHRS, YFSETQ. V shed 0 bases and J 6 bases; nucleotides not matched to a gene: 3. The CDR3 region has the DNA TGCGCCAGCAGCTTGGAGGCGGGGGGGTCCGGGGAGCTGTTTTTT. Protein product: CASSLEAGGSGELFF.